One sample yielded the 5 T cell receptor beta chains listed below, sequenced in a study of cytomegalovirus exposure and HLA in healthy donors. Researchers ran the PCR with 60 Vbeta and 13 Jbeta primers. TCRdb keeps only in-frame clones here, not all; method: immunoSEQ multiplex PCR. Among approximately 200,000 clones listed, less than 85% were seen once. The sample consisted of PBMCs. The receptor source for this set is a girl aged 2 to 9 in good health and CMV-seronegative.

This chain connects TRBV20-1 to TRBJ2-3, with TRBD2 as a possible D gene (5 bases). The CDR3 spans 11 residues. The germline V and J ends were trimmed by 6 bases and 6 bases, with 10 bases remaining between them. The germline V gene has CDR1 DFQATT and CDR2 SNEGSKA (reference sequence). CDR3 amino acids: CSANRGDTQYF. In DNA, the CDR3 is TGCAGTGCCAACCGAGGGGATACGCAGTATTTT.

This rearrangement joins TRBV2 to TRBJ2-6, with 9 nucleotides matching TRBD1. The J segment lost 3 bases and the V segment lost 6 bases, leaving 9 bases of the junction unmatched. The CDR3 consists of 17 residues. Germline V gene data show CDR1 as SNHLY and CDR2 as FYNNEI. In DNA, the CDR3 is TGTGCCAGCAGGCCGGGACAGGGTTTAGATGGGGCCAACGTCCTGACTTTC. This codes for CASRPGQGLDGANVLTF. The full variable domain, rest sourced from reference TRBV2 and TRBJ2-6, is EPEVTQTPSHQVTQMGQEVILRCVPISNHLYFYWYRQILGQKVEFLVSFYNNEISEKSEIFDDQFSVERPDGSNFTLKIRSTKLEDSAMYFCASRPGQGLDGANVLTFGAGSRLTVL.

The rearrangement joins TRBV11-1 to TRBJ2-5; D call uncertain. The V end lost 2 bases, the J end lost 4 bases, and 14 bases lay between the germline ends. CDR1 is SGHAT and CDR2 is FQDESV in the germline V gene (reference sequence). The CDR3 runs 15 residues. The CDR3 spells CASSLSVTTIETQYF. The CDR3 DNA follows: TGTGCCAGCAGCTTATCCGTTACTACCATAGAGACCCAGTACTTC.

This clone turned up a few times. The rearrangement links TRBV30 to TRBJ1-5; D might be TRBD1 (5 bases). This CDR3 has 13 amino acids. CDR1 and CDR2 from the germline V gene are GTSNPN and SVGIG (reference sequence). V was pared by 1 base and J by 5 bases, with 9 bases between. CDR3 coding DNA: TGTGCCTGGAGTGGCGGGGGGTATCAGCCCCAGCATTTT. Its protein product is CAWSGGGYQPQHF.

This clone appeared a few times. The gene calls are TRBV18 and TRBJ2-7; 7 bases align to TRBD2. The CDR3 consists of 15 residues. The J segment lost 5 bases and the V segment lost 1 base, leaving 8 bases of the junction unmatched. Germline lookup yields CDR1 KGHSH and CDR2 LQKENI. The CDR3 nucleotides are TGTGCCAGCTCACCACGTAAGACTAGCCCGCACGAGCAGTACTTC. Protein: CASSPRKTSPHEQYF.